Each of the 25 T cell receptor beta chains below was sequenced from the same sample in a study of blood T cell repertoires in COVID-19. Assay: immunoSEQ multiplex PCR; the TCRdb copy retains only in-frame clones and omits some. The profile shows about 180,000 clones, 80% to 90% of them singletons. Input material: peripheral blood. The receptors originated from a human donor with active or convalescent COVID-19. The donor label of this sample is uncertain.

V gene TRBV4-1 combines with J gene TRBJ2-3; possible D gene TRBD2, 6 bases. This CDR3 region has 17 residues. Per the germline V gene, CDR1 is MGHRA and CDR2 is YSYEKL. V was pared by 0 bases and J by 4 bases, with 17 bases between. CDR3: CASSQEGRTNRADTQYF. The CDR3 DNA follows: TGCGCCAGCAGCCAAGAAGGTAGGACTAATCGGGCAGATACGCAGTATTTT.

The chain employs TRBV24-1 and TRBJ1-3, with D tentatively TRBD1 (6 bases). V was clipped by 3 bases and J by 3 bases, with 14 bases between them. The length of the CDR3 is 16 residues. CDR1 and CDR2 (germline): KGHDR, SFDVKD. The CDR3 sequence: CATSDNSQGGGNTIYF. DNA for the CDR3: TGTGCCACCAGTGATAACTCACAGGGTGGTGGAAACACCATATATTTT.

As concerns this clone: At one end the junction does not follow the germline gene, possibly because of a read error. V is TRBV19 and J is TRBJ1-3, with D perhaps TRBD1 (6 bases). The CDR3 contains 13 residues. Germline V gives CDR1 LNHDA, CDR2 SQIVND (reference sequence). This CDR3 reads CASSMWMGTGQRF. Here the CDR3 DNA reads TGTGCCAGTAGTATGTGGATGGGGACCGGACAGCGGTTT.

The rearrangement links TRBV4-2 to TRBJ2-3; maybe TRBD2 (6 bases). Germline CDR1 reads LGHNA; CDR2 reads YNFKEQ. Trimming took off 3 bases at V and 6 bases at J, with 19 bases between the two ends. The CDR3 length is 16 residues. The CDR3 nucleotides are TGTGCCAGCAGCCAGAGGGACTCATTACCGGGTGATACGCAGTATTTT. This sequence encodes CASSQRDSLPGDTQYF.

A single count supports this clone. The chain carries TRBV20-1 and TRBJ2-3; 7 bases match TRBD1. This CDR3 contains 14 residues. V was clipped by 3 bases and J by 5 bases; unmatched bases: 8. Germline-derived CDR1 and CDR2 are DFQATT and SNEGSKA (reference sequence). The CDR3 here is CSASRQGIRDTQYF. The CDR3 DNA sequence: TGCAGTGCTAGTAGACAGGGAATAAGAGATACGCAGTATTTT.

This rearrangement joins TRBV28 to TRBJ1-6, with a tentative D call TRBD1 (6 bases). This CDR3 has 15 residues. CDR1 and CDR2 from the germline V gene are MDHEN and SYDVKM. Trimming stripped 5 bases from V and 10 bases from J, with 18 bases between. Written as DNA, the CDR3 is TGTGCCAGCAGTCGGACAGTTCAGTCCAACTCACCCCTCCACTTT. This encodes CASSRTVQSNSPLHF.

This chain links TRBV27 with TRBJ1-4, with D perhaps TRBD1 (6 bases). The germline V gene encodes CDR1 MNHEY and CDR2 SMNVEV (reference sequence). The length of the CDR3 is 14 residues. Trimming left V 3 bases short and J 8 bases short, with 13 bases between. The CDR3 reads CASSFAGAPEKLFF. The DNA for the CDR3 is TGTGCCAGCAGTTTTGCAGGGGCACCGGAAAAACTGTTTTTT.

The rearrangement joins TRBV2 to TRBJ1-2, with no clear D. V was clipped by 5 bases and J by 7 bases, with 20 bases between them. Per germline, CDR1 SNHLY and CDR2 FYNNEI. The CDR3 spans 15 residues. The CDR3 loop is CASSIPGPLAGGYTF. Here the CDR3 DNA reads TGTGCCAGCAGTATACCGGGCCCCTTGGCGGGTGGCTACACCTTC.

This chain connects TRBV19 to TRBJ1-1, with D hard to call. Germline assignment: CDR1 LNHDA and CDR2 SQIVND (reference sequence). Trimming cost V 3 bases and J 3 bases, with 14 bases left between them. The CDR3 sequence is 15 residues long. The CDR3 protein is CASSMRGTWDTEAFF. As DNA, the CDR3 is TGTGCCAGTAGTATGAGAGGAACATGGGACACTGAAGCTTTCTTT. The complete variable domain, with remaining parts taken from reference TRBV19 and TRBJ1-1, reads DGGITQSPKYLFRKEGQNVTLSCEQNLNHDAMYWYRQDPGQGLRLIYYSQIVNDFQKGDIAEGYSVSREKKESFPLTVTSAQKNPTAFYLCASSMRGTWDTEAFFGQGTRLTVV.

This clone was detected once. This sequence joins TRBV3-1 (or the pseudogene TRBV3-2) and TRBJ2-7, with a possible D match to TRBD1 (6 bases). Germline V gene sequence: CDR1 LGHDT, CDR2 YNNKEL (reference sequence). Trimming stripped 0 bases from V and 3 bases from J, with 9 bases between. This CDR3 comprises 14 residues. CDR3 amino acids: CASSQDGQIYEQYF. The CDR3 DNA reads as TGTGCCAGCAGCCAAGATGGACAGATCTACGAGCAGTACTTC.

V and J are TRBV3-1 (or the pseudogene TRBV3-2) and TRBJ1-1; 7 nucleotides align to TRBD1. The CDR3 length is 14 residues. The J segment lost 0 bases and the V segment lost 5 bases, leaving 3 bases of the junction unmatched. Germline values: CDR1 LGHDT, CDR2 YNNKEL (reference sequence). Written as DNA, the CDR3 is TGTGCCAGCAGCGATCAGGGGGTGAACACTGAAGCTTTCTTT. It encodes CASSDQGVNTEAFF.

The chain carries TRBV4-1 and TRBJ2-2; TRBD1 aligns across 11 bases. From germline, CDR1 is MGHRA and CDR2 YSYEKL. The J segment lost 6 bases and the V segment lost 1 base, leaving 4 bases of the junction unmatched. The CDR3 is made up of 16 amino acids. The CDR3 DNA sequence: TGCGCCAGCAGCCAAGGGCTGGGACAGGGGGCCGGGGAGCTGTTTTTT. It codes for CASSQGLGQGAGELFF.

This clone appeared once. CDR3 region: CASSPVGTRAYNEQFF. DNA of the CDR3: TGTGCCAGCAGCCCCGTTGGGACTAGGGCATACAATGAGCAGTTCTTC. V usage is TRBV7-3 and J usage is TRBJ2-1; 8 bases line up with TRBD2. The CDR3 sequence is 16 residues long. Losses at the gene ends were 5 bases for V and 4 bases for J; bases not matched to a gene: 10. Germline loops: CDR1 SGHTA, CDR2 FQGTGA.

The chain is built from TRBV6-5 and TRBJ1-5; D unclear. Germline CDR1 MNHEY, CDR2 SVGAGI. Trimming shortened V by 0 bases and J by 0 bases, and 6 bases separated the two germline ends. CDR3 size: 15 residues. The DNA of the CDR3 is TGTGCCAGCAGTTACTCCCCAAATAGCAATCAGCCCCAGCATTTT. Translation gives CASSYSPNSNQPQHF.

This chain uses TRBV11-1 with TRBJ2-2, with a tentative D call TRBD2 (5 bases). The CDR3 sequence is 13 residues long. V lost 6 bases to trimming and J lost 6 bases, with 11 bases between them. CDR1 SGHAT and CDR2 FQDESV come from the germline V gene (reference sequence). DNA for the CDR3: TGTGCCAGCAGTTATGAGGGAGCCGGGGAGCTGTTTTTT. Encoded protein: CASSYEGAGELFF.

This rearrangement joins TRBV28 to TRBJ2-3, with D perhaps TRBD2 (6 bases). The CDR3 runs to 14 residues. Germline V gene sequence: CDR1 MDHEN, CDR2 SYDVKM. The V end was cut by 5 bases, the J end by 2 bases, with 11 bases between. CDR3 DNA: TGTGCCAGCAGTCACGGGAGAAACACAGATACGCAGTATTTT. Its protein is CASSHGRNTDTQYF.

The rearrangement links TRBV3-1 (or the pseudogene TRBV3-2) to TRBJ2-1; maybe TRBD2 (6 bases). The V end lost 1 base, the J end lost 9 bases, and 13 bases lay between the germline ends. Germline V gene sequence: CDR1 LGHDT, CDR2 YNNKEL (reference sequence). The CDR3 has 14 residues. The DNA of the CDR3 is TGTGCCAGCAGCCAAGGAGAGAAGGAGGGTGAGCAGTTCTTC. Amino acid sequence: CASSQGEKEGEQFF.

This rearrangement joins TRBV6-2 or TRBV6-3 to TRBJ1-2, with D perhaps TRBD1 (5 bases). Germline V gives CDR1 MNHEY, CDR2 SVGEGT. The V end lost 3 bases, the J end lost 2 bases, and 13 bases lay between the germline ends. The CDR3 totals 15 residues. The DNA of the CDR3 is TGTGCCAGCAGTTATGTAGGGAGGGGAAACTATGGCTACACCTTC. This codes for CASSYVGRGNYGYTF.

V usage is TRBV3-1 (or the pseudogene TRBV3-2) and J usage is TRBJ2-7, with TRBD1 matching over 10 bases. This CDR3 contains 14 residues. CDR1 is LGHDT, CDR2 YNNKEL, per germline (reference sequence). Losses at the gene ends were 1 base for V and 5 bases for J; bases not matched to a gene: 2. CDR3 residues: CASSQGTGGDEQYF. The CDR3 coding sequence is TGTGCCAGCAGCCAAGGGACAGGGGGGGACGAGCAGTACTTC.

The chain is built from TRBV6-6 and TRBJ2-7; 11 bases agree with TRBD1. The V gene end was trimmed by 6 bases and the J gene end by 3 bases; junction bases not matched to a gene: 4. Germline CDR1 and CDR2: MNHNY and SVGAGI (reference sequence). CDR3 length: 14 residues. The CDR3 DNA follows: TGTGCCAGCAGGCCCGGGACAGGGGGCTACGAGCAGTACTTC. Its protein product is CASRPGTGGYEQYF.

The V call is TRBV5-4, the J call TRBJ2-7, with 8 nucleotides matching TRBD1. CDR3 length equals 14 residues. The germline CDR1 and CDR2 sequences are SGHNT and YYREEE (reference sequence). V was pared by 9 bases and J by 3 bases, with 11 bases of the junction left unmatched. The CDR3 DNA reads as TGTGCCATGGGCCACGGACAGGGCATCTACGAGCAGTACTTC. Its protein is CAMGHGQGIYEQYF.

The V gene is TRBV28, the J gene TRBJ1-5; no clear D gene. The CDR3 is 16 residues long. Between the trimmed V and J ends, which lost 2 bases and 1 base, there was a span of 12 bases. Germline-derived CDR1 and CDR2 are MDHEN and SYDVKM. The CDR3 reads CASSLSDTWSNQPQHF. DNA for the CDR3: TGTGCCAGCAGTTTAAGTGACACATGGAGCAATCAGCCCCAGCATTTT. Looking up the rest from reference TRBV28 and TRBJ1-5 gives the full variable domain: DVKVTQSSRYLVKRTGEKVFLECVQDMDHENMFWYRQDPGLGLRLIYFSYDVKMKEKGDIPEGYSVSREKKERFSLILESASTNQTSMYLCASSLSDTWSNQPQHFGDGTRLSIL.

This sequence joins TRBV7-3 and TRBJ2-2; TRBD1 aligns across 8 bases. The V and J ends lost 2 bases and 4 bases, in that order; junction bases with no gene match: 3. Germline V lookup: CDR1 SGHTA, CDR2 FQGTGA. The CDR3 runs to 15 residues. Here the CDR3 reads CASSLQGAGTGELFF. DNA for the CDR3: TGTGCCAGCAGCTTACAGGGGGCTGGCACCGGGGAGCTGTTTTTT. Supplemented by reference TRBV7-3 and TRBJ2-2, the full variable domain reads GAGVSQTPSNKVTEKGKYVELRCDPISGHTALYWYRQSLGQGPEFLIYFQGTGAADDSGLPNDRFFAVRPEGSVSTLKIQRTERGDSAVYLCASSLQGAGTGELFFGEGSRLTVL.

The chain employs TRBV7-2 and TRBJ1-4; TRBD1 aligns across 9 bases. The CDR3 is 14 residues long. The germline gives CDR1 SGHTA, CDR2 FQGNSA. Trimming cost V 5 bases and J 8 bases; bases outside gene matches: 6. The CDR3 nucleotides are TGTGCCAGCAGCCTACAGGGGGCAGAAGAAAAACTGTTTTTT. It encodes CASSLQGAEEKLFF.

This chain connects TRBV7-9 to TRBJ2-4; 7 bases match TRBD2. The junction had 5 bases not matched to a gene; V was cut back by 6 bases and J by 0 bases. The CDR3 runs 15 residues. CDR1 and CDR2 (germline): SEHNR, FQNEAQ (reference sequence). CDR3 in amino acids: CASRERDPAKNIQYF. CDR3 coding DNA: TGTGCCAGCAGAGAGCGGGACCCAGCCAAAAACATTCAGTACTTC.